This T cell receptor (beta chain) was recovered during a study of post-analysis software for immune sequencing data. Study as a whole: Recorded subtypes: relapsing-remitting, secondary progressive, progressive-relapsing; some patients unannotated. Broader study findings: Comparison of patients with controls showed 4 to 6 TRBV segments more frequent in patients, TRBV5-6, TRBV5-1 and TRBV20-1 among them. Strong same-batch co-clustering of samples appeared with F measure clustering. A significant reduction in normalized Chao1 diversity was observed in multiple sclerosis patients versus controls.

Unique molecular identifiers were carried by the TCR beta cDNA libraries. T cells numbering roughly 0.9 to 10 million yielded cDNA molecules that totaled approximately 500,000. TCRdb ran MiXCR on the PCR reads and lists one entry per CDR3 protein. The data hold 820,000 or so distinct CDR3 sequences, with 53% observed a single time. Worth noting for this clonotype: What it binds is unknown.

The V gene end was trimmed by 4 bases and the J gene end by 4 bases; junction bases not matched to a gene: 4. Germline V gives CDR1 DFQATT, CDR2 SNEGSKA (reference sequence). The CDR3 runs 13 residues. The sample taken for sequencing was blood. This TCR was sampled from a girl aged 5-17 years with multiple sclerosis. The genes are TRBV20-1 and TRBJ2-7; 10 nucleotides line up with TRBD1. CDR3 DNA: TGCAGTGCTATGGACAGGGGGAAGTACGAGCAGTACTTC. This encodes CSAMDRGKYEQYF.